The 8 T cell receptor beta chains presented below share a single source sample, sequenced in a study of cytomegalovirus exposure and HLA in healthy donors. PCR was performed using 60 Vbeta and 13 Jbeta primers. Repertoires were generated with immunoSEQ multiplex PCR, while TCRdb's copy carries only in-frame clones and drops some. The sample lists approximately 150,000 clones, approximately 82% seen once, with around 4.9% in the top ten. Sequencing used PBMCs. The receptors derive from a male donor in good health and CMV-seronegative.

This chain joins TRBV14 and TRBJ2-5; D may be TRBD1 (9 bases). The length of the CDR3 is 16 residues. Trimming took 2 bases from V and 6 from J, leaving 19 bases between them. Germline CDR1 reads SGHDN; CDR2 reads FVKESK. CDR3 nucleotides: TGTGCCAGCAGCCAAATAGCGGGACAGGGAGGGAAGACCCAGTACTTC. Translating gives CASSQIAGQGGKTQYF.

This chain links TRBV29-1 with TRBJ2-5, with 7 bases lining up with TRBD1. Germline assignment: CDR1 SQVTM and CDR2 ANQGSEA. The CDR3 contains 12 residues. With 5 bases clipped from V and 4 bases from J, the junction kept 4 bases outside the gene matches. This chain's CDR3 is CSVNRGRETQYF. In nucleotides, the CDR3 is TGCAGCGTTAACAGGGGACGAGAGACCCAGTACTTC.

The chain uses TRBV2 and TRBJ2-5; TRBD2 matches at 9 bases. Germline-derived CDR1 and CDR2 are SNHLY and FYNNEI. J lost 2 bases, V lost 5 bases, and 6 bases had no gene match. There are 15 residues in the CDR3. CDR3: CASSPGGGGQETQYF. CDR3 nucleotides: TGTGCCAGCAGTCCAGGCGGGGGGGGTCAAGAGACCCAGTACTTC.

J is TRBJ2-7 and V is TRBV6-5, with D possibly TRBD2 on 5 matching bases. Trimming removed 6 bases from V and 3 bases from J, with 12 bases in between. The CDR3 extends over 13 amino acids. Germline assignment: CDR1 MNHEY and CDR2 SVGAGI. The CDR3 spells CASRRVDHYEQYF. Here the CDR3 DNA reads TGTGCCAGCAGGAGGGTTGACCACTACGAGCAGTACTTC.

The chain employs TRBV5-1 and TRBJ2-7; D might be TRBD1 (6 bases). This CDR3 has 17 amino acids. V lost 2 bases to trimming and J lost 0 bases, with 18 bases between them. Per the germline V gene, CDR1 is SGHRS and CDR2 is YFSETQ. This CDR3 is CASSFGTRPQLSYEQYF. The CDR3, as DNA: TGCGCCAGCAGCTTCGGGACAAGGCCCCAACTCTCCTACGAGCAGTACTTC.

This rearrangement joins TRBV6-1 to TRBJ2-1; 9 bases align to TRBD2. Germline CDR1 reads MNHNS; CDR2 reads SASEGT. The CDR3 runs to 15 residues. Trimming cost V 6 bases and J 6 bases; bases outside gene matches: 9. The CDR3 DNA reads as TGTGCCAGCAGGGTACCGGGACTAGCTAGCAATGAGCAGTTCTTC. Translation: CASRVPGLASNEQFF.

The J gene is TRBJ2-7, the V gene TRBV28; 8 nucleotides match TRBD1. CDR1 is MDHEN, CDR2 SYDVKM, per germline. This CDR3 has 15 residues. V was clipped by 6 bases and J by 2 bases; unmatched bases: 9. The CDR3 reads CASRAGQGAPYEQYF. The CDR3 DNA reads TGTGCCAGCAGAGCTGGGCAGGGGGCCCCCTACGAGCAGTACTTC.

This clone was counted a single time. As DNA, the CDR3 is TGCGCCATTTCGAATGAAAAACTGTTTTTT. Encoded protein: CAISNEKLFF. The J gene is TRBJ1-4, the V gene TRBV10-1; D is unclear. V shed 10 bases and J shed 5 bases, with 5 bases lying between them. The CDR3 is 10 amino acids. Germline lookup yields CDR1 WNHNN and CDR2 SYGVQD (reference sequence).